This T cell receptor beta chain stems from a study of T cells expressing NK-cell markers. Study in general: Repertoire data for TCR beta were derived from sorted T cells (CD3+CD56+NKG2C+, CD3+CD56+NKG2C- and CD3+CD56-NKG2C+). With respect to HCMV, seven of the eight sequenced donors were seropositive, and one was seronegative. Whole-study results and caveats: Once again these clonotypes came out on top in the CD3+CD56-NKG2C+ fraction of four donors.

The CDR3 consists of 15 residues. Germline-derived CDR1 and CDR2 are SGHRS and YFSETQ. To note about this clonotype: Its antigen is unidentified.

Libraries used 5'RACE template switching adding universal primer site and UMIs. TCRdb reprocessed the 5' RACE reads; each CDR3 protein has one entry and no DNA is given. Its listing shows approximately 150,000 distinct CDR3 sequences. The sequence derives from a man aged 18 to 35 in good health. V and J are TRBV5-1 and TRBJ1-2; no DNA is available, so the TRBD1 call from TCRdb remains unchecked. Sample: blood T cells: a sorted CD56 or NKG2C T cell subset, CD4+ or CD8+ T cells, or bulk PBMC T cells (not recorded which). The CDR3 sequence is CASSPGTDGGYGYTF.